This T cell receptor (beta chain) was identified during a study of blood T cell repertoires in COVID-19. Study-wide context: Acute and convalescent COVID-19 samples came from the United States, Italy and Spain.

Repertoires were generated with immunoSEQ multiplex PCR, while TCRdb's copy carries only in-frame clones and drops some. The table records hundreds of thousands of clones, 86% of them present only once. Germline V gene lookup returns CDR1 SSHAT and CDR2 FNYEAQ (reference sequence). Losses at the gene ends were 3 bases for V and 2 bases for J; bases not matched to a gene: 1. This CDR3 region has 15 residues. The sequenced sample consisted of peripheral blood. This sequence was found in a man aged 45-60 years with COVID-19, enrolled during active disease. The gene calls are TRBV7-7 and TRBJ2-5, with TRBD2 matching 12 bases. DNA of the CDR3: TGTGCCAGCAGCTTTGGGACTAGCGGGCAAGAGACCCAGTACTTC. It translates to CASSFGTSGQETQYF.